The rows below give T cell receptor beta chains drawn from one sample of a study of T cell responses to AZD1222 COVID-19 vaccine. The data were produced by immunoSEQ multiplex PCR, yet TCRdb's version contains in-frame clones alone and is incomplete. This table has about 170,000 clones, just under 95% appearing once. The sample consisted of peripheral blood, taken on day 0 of AZD1222 vaccination. Receptors originate from an adult in good health. CDR3s include the opening cysteine and the closing phenylalanine or tryptophan. D genes are given only for firm matches. Some rows have no size entry. The others give once, few or many, or a class for an expanded clone.

V gene: TRBV19
J gene: TRBJ2-2
D gene: TRBD1
clone size: .
CDR3 DNA: TGTGCCAGTAGTCCCCAGGGGGCACCGAACACCGGGGAGCTGTTTTTT
CDR3 protein: CASSPQGAPNTGELFF

V gene: TRBV7-2
J gene: TRBJ1-1
D gene: .
clone size: once
CDR3 DNA: TGTGCCAGCAGCTCCCAACCGACACCGAACACTGAAGCTTTCTTT
CDR3 protein: CASSSQPTPNTEAFF

V gene: TRBV3-1/TRBV3-2
J gene: TRBJ1-1
D gene: .
clone size: .
CDR3 DNA: TGTGCCAGCAGCCAAGATCATGGCAGTACTGAAGCTTTCTTT
CDR3 protein: CASSQDHGSTEAFF

V gene: TRBV4-1
J gene: TRBJ1-5
D gene: .
clone size: .
CDR3 DNA: TGCGCCAGCAGCCAAGATTCGGGGGGGGCAACCAATCAGCCCCAGCATTTT
CDR3 protein: CASSQDSGGATNQPQHF

V gene: TRBV2
J gene: TRBJ1-5
D gene: .
clone size: .
CDR3 DNA: TGTGCCAGCAATCAGGGTGAGGGTCAGCCCCAGCATTTT
CDR3 protein: CASNQGEGQPQHF

V gene: TRBV18
J gene: TRBJ2-4
D gene: .
clone size: .
CDR3 DNA: TGTGCCAGCTCACCACTTCATGCCGTATCAACAGACATTCAGTACTTC
CDR3 protein: CASSPLHAVSTDIQYF

V gene: TRBV5-4
J gene: TRBJ2-1
D gene: TRBD2
clone size: once
CDR3 DNA: TGTGCCAGCAGCTTGGGGACTAGAGCTCCTCGGAATGAGCAGTTCTTC
CDR3 protein: CASSLGTRAPRNEQFF

V gene: TRBV18
J gene: TRBJ1-2
D gene: .
clone size: .
CDR3 DNA: TGTGCCAGCTCACCAGGACAGAGCTATGGCTACACCTTC
CDR3 protein: CASSPGQSYGYTF

V gene: TRBV19
J gene: TRBJ2-1
D gene: TRBD2
clone size: .
CDR3 DNA: TGTGCCAGTAGTATTGGCGGGAGGGCCCTCTACAATGAGCAGTTCTTC
CDR3 protein: CASSIGGRALYNEQFF

V gene: TRBV18
J gene: TRBJ1-1
D gene: TRBD1
clone size: .
CDR3 DNA: TGTGCCAGCTCACTAAACAGGGGGCTTCGGAACACTGAAGCTTTCTTT
CDR3 protein: CASSLNRGLRNTEAFF

V gene: TRBV19
J gene: TRBJ2-3
D gene: .
clone size: once
CDR3 DNA: TGTGCCAGTAGTATAGCGGCGAGCGGCACAGATACGCAGTATTTT
CDR3 protein: CASSIAASGTDTQYF

V gene: TRBV13
J gene: TRBJ2-7
D gene: TRBD1
clone size: once
CDR3 DNA: TGTGCCAGCAGCTCCGGGACAGGGGGTCCCTACGAGCAGTACTTC
CDR3 protein: CASSSGTGGPYEQYF

V gene: TRBV7-2
J gene: TRBJ2-1
D gene: TRBD2
clone size: once
CDR3 DNA: TGTGCCAGCAGCTTACTAGCGGGAGGGCCCTACAATGAGCAGTTCTTC
CDR3 protein: CASSLLAGGPYNEQFF

V gene: TRBV19
J gene: TRBJ2-7
D gene: .
clone size: .
CDR3 DNA: TGTGCCAGTAGTTACGCAGGGGCCTACGAGCAGTACTTC
CDR3 protein: CASSYAGAYEQYF

V gene: TRBV9
J gene: TRBJ2-7
D gene: .
clone size: .
CDR3 DNA: TGTGCCAGCAGCGCGGGTCACGAAGCTCTCGAGCAGTACTTC
CDR3 protein: CASSAGHEALEQYF

V gene: TRBV4-2
J gene: TRBJ2-7
D gene: TRBD2
clone size: .
CDR3 DNA: TGTGCCAGCACCTACGCGGTGGGCGGGAGCTACGAGCAGTACTTC
CDR3 protein: CASTYAVGGSYEQYF

V gene: TRBV13
J gene: TRBJ2-7
D gene: TRBD2
clone size: .
CDR3 DNA: TGTGCCAGCAGCTGGAGGGGGACTAGCGGGTTCGAGCAGTACTTC
CDR3 protein: CASSWRGTSGFEQYF

V gene: TRBV7-8
J gene: TRBJ2-7
D gene: TRBD2
clone size: .
CDR3 DNA: TGTGCCAGCAGCCCCCCGGACAGCGGGAGCCCCTACGAGCAGTACTTC
CDR3 protein: CASSPPDSGSPYEQYF

V gene: TRBV7-2
J gene: TRBJ1-2
D gene: .
clone size: few
CDR3 DNA: TGTGCCAGCAGCTTCCACAGTGTTGAGGGCTACACCTTC
CDR3 protein: CASSFHSVEGYTF

V gene: TRBV7-3
J gene: TRBJ2-3
D gene: .
clone size: few
CDR3 DNA: TGTGCCAGCAGCTTGACAGGTCCAACAGATACGCAGTATTTT
CDR3 protein: CASSLTGPTDTQYF

V gene: TRBV19
J gene: TRBJ2-7
D gene: .
clone size: .
CDR3 DNA: TGTGCCAGTAGTATATCGCCCTCGGGCAGCTACGAGCAGTACTTC
CDR3 protein: CASSISPSGSYEQYF

V gene: TRBV5-1
J gene: TRBJ1-2
D gene: TRBD1
clone size: .
CDR3 DNA: TGCGCCAGCAGCCTCCGGACAGGGGCTCTCTATGGCTACACCTTC
CDR3 protein: CASSLRTGALYGYTF

V gene: TRBV5-1
J gene: TRBJ2-2
D gene: .
clone size: .
CDR3 DNA: TGCGCCAGCATCCCGGAAGGGACCGGGGAGCTGTTTTTT
CDR3 protein: CASIPEGTGELFF

V gene: TRBV11-3
J gene: TRBJ2-3
D gene: TRBD2
clone size: .
CDR3 DNA: TGTGCCAGCAGTCCCCGGAGCGGGAGCCCGGGAGATACGCAGTATTTT
CDR3 protein: CASSPRSGSPGDTQYF

V gene: TRBV7-6
J gene: TRBJ1-3
D gene: .
clone size: .
CDR3 DNA: TGTGCCAGCAGCTTAGAGCCTGAGGGAACTGGAAACACCATATATTTT
CDR3 protein: CASSLEPEGTGNTIYF

V gene: TRBV12-5
J gene: TRBJ2-1
D gene: .
clone size: .
CDR3 DNA: TGTGCCAGTGCGGGGGCAGGCTATTCCTACAATGAGCAGTTCTTC
CDR3 protein: CASAGAGYSYNEQFF

V gene: TRBV11-2
J gene: TRBJ1-5
D gene: TRBD1
clone size: .
CDR3 DNA: TGTGCCAGCAGCCGCGGACAGGGCCGCAATCAGCCCCAGCATTTT
CDR3 protein: CASSRGQGRNQPQHF

V gene: TRBV6-2/TRBV6-3
J gene: TRBJ2-2
D gene: TRBD2
clone size: .
CDR3 DNA: TGTGCCAGCAGTTACTCGCGCGGGAGGTGGGAGCTGTTTTTT
CDR3 protein: CASSYSRGRWELFF

V gene: TRBV19
J gene: TRBJ2-7
D gene: .
clone size: .
CDR3 DNA: TGTGCCAGTAGTAACAGGGAATACGAGCAGTACTTC
CDR3 protein: CASSNREYEQYF

V gene: TRBV29-1
J gene: TRBJ1-4
D gene: .
clone size: .
CDR3 DNA: TGCAGCGTTGGAAAAACTAATGAAAAACTGTTTTTT
CDR3 protein: CSVGKTNEKLFF

V gene: TRBV7-2
J gene: TRBJ1-4
D gene: .
clone size: .
CDR3 DNA: TGTGCCAGCAGCTTAGTATGGGGTACCAATGAAAAACTGTTTTTT
CDR3 protein: CASSLVWGTNEKLFF

V gene: TRBV3-1/TRBV3-2
J gene: TRBJ2-5
D gene: .
clone size: .
CDR3 DNA: TGTGCCAGCAGCCGACTTCTGGAAAGGTACCAAGAGACCCAGTACTTC
CDR3 protein: CASSRLLERYQETQYF

V gene: TRBV5-1
J gene: TRBJ2-7
D gene: .
clone size: .
CDR3 DNA: TGCGCCAGCAGCTTGGACAGGCGATCATACGAGCAGTACTTC
CDR3 protein: CASSLDRRSYEQYF

V gene: TRBV30
J gene: TRBJ1-6
D gene: TRBD1
clone size: .
CDR3 DNA: TGTGCCGGGGCACAGGGGTATAATTCACCCCTCCACTTT
CDR3 protein: CAGAQGYNSPLHF

V gene: TRBV7-8
J gene: TRBJ1-1
D gene: TRBD1
clone size: once
CDR3 DNA: TGTGCCAGCAGCTTATCCACAGGGGGCTTTACTGAAGCTTTCTTT
CDR3 protein: CASSLSTGGFTEAFF

V gene: TRBV30
J gene: TRBJ1-6
D gene: .
clone size: .
CDR3 DNA: TGTGCCTGGGACATCTATAATTCACCCCTCCACTTT
CDR3 protein: CAWDIYNSPLHF

V gene: TRBV11-2
J gene: TRBJ2-3
D gene: .
clone size: few
CDR3 DNA: TGTGCCAGCAGCCCCGGATACGGGAGCGCAGATACGCAGTATTTT
CDR3 protein: CASSPGYGSADTQYF

V gene: TRBV18
J gene: TRBJ1-4
D gene: .
clone size: once
CDR3 DNA: TGTGCCAGCTCACCCTATAATGAAAAACTGTTTTTT
CDR3 protein: CASSPYNEKLFF

V gene: TRBV6-5
J gene: TRBJ1-1
D gene: .
clone size: once
CDR3 DNA: TGTGCCAGCAGTTACCCCGGGGCGGGGAACACTGAAGCTTTCTTT
CDR3 protein: CASSYPGAGNTEAFF

V gene: TRBV11-2
J gene: TRBJ1-5
D gene: .
clone size: once
CDR3 DNA: TGTGCCAGCAGCTTAGCGGCAGGACGCAATCAGCCCCAGCATTTT
CDR3 protein: CASSLAAGRNQPQHF

V gene: TRBV28
J gene: TRBJ1-5
D gene: .
clone size: once
CDR3 DNA: TGTGCCAGCAAAACAGCTCTCAATCAGCCCCAGCATTTT
CDR3 protein: CASKTALNQPQHF

V gene: TRBV27
J gene: TRBJ2-4
D gene: TRBD1
clone size: .
CDR3 DNA: TGTGCCAGCAGGGACAGGGGGTCCAAAAACATTCAGTACTTC
CDR3 protein: CASRDRGSKNIQYF

V gene: TRBV9
J gene: TRBJ2-7
D gene: .
clone size: .
CDR3 DNA: TGTGCCAGCAGCGTAGGAAGGAAAGACTGGCAGTACTTC
CDR3 protein: CASSVGRKDWQYF

V gene: TRBV2
J gene: TRBJ1-5
D gene: .
clone size: .
CDR3 DNA: TGTGCCAGCAGCCCCGGGCAGGGGCAGCCCCAGCATTTT
CDR3 protein: CASSPGQGQPQHF

V gene: TRBV7-8
J gene: TRBJ1-2
D gene: .
clone size: .
CDR3 DNA: TGTGCCAGCAGCTCCCACTTTGGGGGGCTCGTCTATGGCTACACCTTC
CDR3 protein: CASSSHFGGLVYGYTF

V gene: TRBV27
J gene: TRBJ2-7
D gene: .
clone size: .
CDR3 DNA: TGTGCCAGCAGTTGGAGCGGGACAGGAAACTACGAGCAGTACTTC
CDR3 protein: CASSWSGTGNYEQYF

V gene: TRBV18
J gene: TRBJ2-5
D gene: .
clone size: .
CDR3 DNA: TGTGCCAGCTCACCAAGCAGTTACCAAGAGACCCAGTACTTC
CDR3 protein: CASSPSSYQETQYF

V gene: TRBV7-9
J gene: TRBJ1-1
D gene: .
clone size: .
CDR3 DNA: TGTGCCAGCAGCTTAATTGGTACAGGGCGTATGAACACTGAAGCTTTCTTT
CDR3 protein: CASSLIGTGRMNTEAFF

V gene: TRBV18
J gene: TRBJ1-3
D gene: TRBD1
clone size: .
CDR3 DNA: TGTGCCAGCTCACCAACTGACAGGGGTACTGGAAACACCATATATTTT
CDR3 protein: CASSPTDRGTGNTIYF

V gene: TRBV4-2
J gene: TRBJ2-1
D gene: .
clone size: .
CDR3 DNA: TGTGCCAGCAGCCATGCGGTCCTAGCGGAGGGGGTTGAGCAGTTCTTC
CDR3 protein: CASSHAVLAEGVEQFF

V gene: TRBV27
J gene: TRBJ1-5
D gene: TRBD1
clone size: .
CDR3 DNA: TGTGCCAGCAGTTCCTACAGGGGTCAGCCCCAGCATTTT
CDR3 protein: CASSSYRGQPQHF

V gene: TRBV7-2
J gene: TRBJ1-4
D gene: .
clone size: .
CDR3 DNA: TGTGCCAGCAGCTTAGCTAGCAGGCGGATGCATATAGCTAATGAAAAACTGTTTTTT
CDR3 protein: CASSLASRRMHIANEKLFF

V gene: TRBV19
J gene: TRBJ1-5
D gene: TRBD1
clone size: .
CDR3 DNA: TGTGCCAGTAGTAGGACAGGGAGGAGCAATCAGCCCCAGCATTTT
CDR3 protein: CASSRTGRSNQPQHF

V gene: TRBV15
J gene: TRBJ2-3
D gene: .
clone size: once
CDR3 DNA: TGTGCCACCAGCAGGGGACTCTACACAGATACGCAGTATTTT
CDR3 protein: CATSRGLYTDTQYF